These T cell receptor beta chains were read from a single sample in a study of blood T cell repertoires in COVID-19. Produced via immunoSEQ multiplex PCR; TCRdb's table is partial and in-frame only. The sample holds 90,000 to 150,000 clones, approximately 81% seen once. Sequenced input: peripheral blood. These receptors were taken from a man in his 60s with acute or convalescent COVID-19. The CDR3 runs from the conserved cysteine through the conserved F or W. The D gene is left open where the match is weak. Clone size is stated in some rows and not others, as once, few, many or a class when expanded.

D gene,V gene,clone size,J gene,CDR3 DNA,CDR3 protein
.,TRBV12-3/TRBV12-4,.,TRBJ2-5,TGTGCCAGCAGTTTTACGGGGGAGACCCAGTACTTC,CASSFTGETQYF
.,TRBV5-5,.,TRBJ1-4,TGTGCCAGCAGCTTGGAGGGAGCAACTAATGAAAAACTGTTTTTT,CASSLEGATNEKLFF
.,TRBV19,.,TRBJ2-5,TGTGCCAGTAGTACCACAGAGTTACAAGAGACCCAGTACTTC,CASSTTELQETQYF
TRBD2,TRBV7-2,.,TRBJ2-7,TGTGCCAGCGGCCCAAATTCCGGGACTAACTACGAGCAGTACTTC,CASGPNSGTNYEQYF
TRBD1,TRBV7-6,.,TRBJ2-2,TGTGCCAGCAGCCGCAGGACAGGGGAGGGACCGAACACCGGGGAGCTGTTTTTT,CASSRRTGEGPNTGELFF
TRBD1,TRBV7-9,.,TRBJ1-2,TGTGCCAGCAGCCCACCCGACAGGGTCTATGGCTACACCTTC,CASSPPDRVYGYTF
.,TRBV28,.,TRBJ1-5,TGTGCCAGCAGTCGCCTTGGGTTAGCGGTTTCTCAGCCCCAGCATTTT,CASSRLGLAVSQPQHF
TRBD2,TRBV7-9,.,TRBJ2-1,TGTGCCAGCAGCCCCGGGGGGGCAAGCTCCTACAATGAGCAGTTCTTC,CASSPGGASSYNEQFF
.,TRBV11-3,.,TRBJ2-1,TGTGCCAGCAGCTTTGGGCAGGGGATGAGTGAGCAGTTCTTC,CASSFGQGMSEQFF
.,TRBV14,.,TRBJ2-7,TGTGCCAGCAGCCTCTACACAGGGACCACCTACGAGCAGTACTTC,CASSLYTGTTYEQYF
.,TRBV5-1,.,TRBJ1-2,TGCGCCAGCAGCGGAATCCACGTGAACGGGTATGGCTACACCTTC,CASSGIHVNGYGYTF
.,TRBV10-2,.,TRBJ1-1,TGCGCCAGCAGTGGAGGGAGGAGGGACACTGAAGCTTTCTTT,CASSGGRRDTEAFF
TRBD2,TRBV7-8,.,TRBJ2-2,TGTGCCAGCAGCCTCAGCGGGAGGTACCCTACCGGGGAGCTGTTTTTT,CASSLSGRYPTGELFF
TRBD2,TRBV3-1/TRBV3-2,once,TRBJ2-5,TGTGCCAGCAGAGGGCAAGTTAGCGGGAGTGGAGAGACCCAGTACTTC,CASRGQVSGSGETQYF
.,TRBV9,.,TRBJ2-3,TGTGCCAGCAGTACAGATTGGTCGCACACAGATACGCAGTATTTT,CASSTDWSHTDTQYF
.,TRBV10-3,.,TRBJ2-1,TGTGCCATCAGTGCCACAGGGATTTCTTACAATGAGCAGTTCTTC,CAISATGISYNEQFF
TRBD2,TRBV19,.,TRBJ2-7,TGTGCCAGTAGTCCTAGCGGCCAGGGCGAGCAGTACTTC,CASSPSGQGEQYF
.,TRBV27,few,TRBJ2-1,TGTGCCAGCAGTTTATCCCGGGAGCGCCACAATGAGCAGTTCTTC,CASSLSRERHNEQFF
TRBD1,TRBV10-3,.,TRBJ1-2,TGTGCCATCAGTGAGTCGACCGCAGGGGGCATTTTGAAGAATGGCTACACCTTC,CAISESTAGGILKNGYTF
TRBD1,TRBV15,.,TRBJ1-2,TGTGCCACCAGCAGAAGACAGGGGGCTGAATACACCTTC,CATSRRQGAEYTF
TRBD2,TRBV4-2,.,TRBJ2-3,TGTGCCAGCAGCCCCGGGACTAGCGGCACAGATACGCAGTATTTT,CASSPGTSGTDTQYF
.,TRBV27,.,TRBJ1-5,TGTGCCAGCAGCCGCTTAGGGGGTACTAGCAATCAGCCCCAGCATTTT,CASSRLGGTSNQPQHF
TRBD2,TRBV3-1/TRBV3-2,.,TRBJ2-3,TGTGCCAGCAGCCAGCTAGCGGCCAGCACAGATACGCAGTATTTT,CASSQLAASTDTQYF
TRBD2,TRBV5-1,.,TRBJ2-5,TGCGCCAGCAGCTTGGGACTAGCGGGAGTAGGGCAAGAGACCCAGTACTTC,CASSLGLAGVGQETQYF
TRBD1,TRBV6-8,.,TRBJ2-5,TGTGCCAGCAGTTACAATCCAGGGGGCGTTCGAAAGACCCAGTACTTC,CASSYNPGGVRKTQYF
TRBD1,TRBV7-3,.,TRBJ2-7,TGTGCCAGCAGCGTCTCCGGGACAGGGAACGAGCAGTACTTC,CASSVSGTGNEQYF
.,TRBV5-5,.,TRBJ1-3,TGTGCCAGCAGCGGGGGAGGGAACACCATATATTTT,CASSGGGNTIYF
.,TRBV12-3/TRBV12-4,.,TRBJ2-1,TGTGCCAGCAGTTTAGACCGGAATGAGCAGTTCTTC,CASSLDRNEQFF
TRBD1,TRBV29-1,few,TRBJ2-1,TGCAGCGTTGTAGGCGGGACAGGGAATAAGGATGAGCAGTTCTTC,CSVVGGTGNKDEQFF
.,TRBV10-3,.,TRBJ1-4,TGTGCCATCAGGGCCGCCACTAATGAAAAACTGTTTTTT,CAIRAATNEKLFF
TRBD1,TRBV19,few,TRBJ1-5,TGTGCCAGTAGTGCCCCGGGACAGGGCGTTCATCAGCCCCAGCATTTT,CASSAPGQGVHQPQHF
.,TRBV5-6,once,TRBJ2-7,TGTGCCAGCGGGCGAATCGCCTCCTACGAGCAGTACTTC,CASGRIASYEQYF
TRBD1,TRBV6-5,.,TRBJ2-5,TGTGCCAGCATTCCCGGACAGGGAGAGACCCAGTACTTC,CASIPGQGETQYF
.,TRBV14,.,TRBJ1-3,TGTGCCAGCAGCTCGGGTAATGGTGGAAACACCATATATTTT,CASSSGNGGNTIYF
TRBD1,TRBV20-1,.,TRBJ1-1,TGCAGTGCAACTGGGACAGGCGAAGCTTTCTTT,CSATGTGEAFF
.,TRBV3-1/TRBV3-2,.,TRBJ1-5,TGTGCCAGCAGCCAAGAGGAGAGGCAGCCCCAGCATTTT,CASSQEERQPQHF
.,TRBV5-5,.,TRBJ1-2,TGTGCCAGCAGCTTGGATCCTACCTCAACAGGATATGGCTACACCTTC,CASSLDPTSTGYGYTF
TRBD2,TRBV9,.,TRBJ2-2,TGTGCCAGCAAAGGCGGGAGGGCCGCCCACACCGGGGAGCTGTTTTTT,CASKGGRAAHTGELFF
TRBD1,TRBV5-1,once,TRBJ2-2,TGCGCCAGCAGCCCCACAGGGGCTAACACCGGGGAGCTGTTTTTT,CASSPTGANTGELFF
.,TRBV5-5,.,TRBJ1-5,TGTGCCAGCAGCTTGGAAACTAATCGGAATCAGCCCCAGCATTTT,CASSLETNRNQPQHF
.,TRBV5-1,few,TRBJ2-2,TGCGCCAGCAGCTTCCGGACTGCGAACACCGGGGAGCTGTTTTTT,CASSFRTANTGELFF
.,TRBV18,once,TRBJ1-1,TGTGCCAGCTCAACAATAAACCCTAACACTGAAGCTTTCTTT,CASSTINPNTEAFF